Following are 18 T cell receptor beta chains from one sample sequenced in a study of T cell repertoires in cytomegalovirus infection. From the reads, TCRdb called clonotypes with MiXCR, one entry per CDR3 protein. Here the sample spans 480,000 or so distinct CDR3 sequences, 11% being singletons. Sequencing was performed on PBMCs. The receptors were gathered from a human donor in good health (CMV status not recorded). Some clones in this sample may be carry-over from other donors' samples.

There are many counts of this clonotype. V usage is TRBV27 and J usage is TRBJ1-5; a possible D gene is TRBD1 (5 bases). Looked up from germline, CDR1 is MNHEY and CDR2 is SMNVEV (reference sequence). CDR3 length: 14 amino acids. Trimming stripped 8 bases from V and 2 bases from J, with 13 bases between. This CDR3 is CASSRRGRNQPQHF. The CDR3, as DNA: TGTGCCAGCTCCAGAAGGGGACGCAATCAGCCCCAGCATTTT.

This clonotype came up a few times. The CDR3 loop reads CSVWVQSKGTDTQYF. Here the CDR3 DNA reads TGCAGCGTGTGGGTGCAGAGTAAAGGGACAGATACGCAGTATTTT. V gene TRBV29-1 combines with J gene TRBJ2-3; D is uncertain. This CDR3 is 15 amino acids long. The V end was cut by 6 bases, the J end by 3 bases, with 19 bases between. Germline-derived CDR1 and CDR2 are SQVTM and ANQGSEA.

The genes are TRBV19 and TRBJ2-1; 7 bases fit TRBD2. Germline CDR1 is LNHDA and CDR2 is SQIVND (reference sequence). The CDR3 totals 14 residues. V dropped 3 bases and J dropped 4; count of bases not matched to a gene: 3. Here the CDR3 reads CASSIGTMYNEQFF. CDR3 nucleotides: TGTGCCAGTAGTATTGGGACTATGTACAATGAGCAGTTCTTC.

This clonotype appeared many times. The chain couples TRBV10-3 to TRBJ2-5; no firm D call. Germline assignment: CDR1 ENHRY and CDR2 SYGVKD. The CDR3 contains 11 residues. Trimming took 10 bases from V and 9 from J, leaving 15 bases between them. The CDR3 DNA reads as TGTGCCACCTTGCGTGAGTCGGCCCAGTACTTC. It codes for CATLRESAQYF.

This rearrangement joins TRBV18 to TRBJ1-4, with no clear D. Trimming removed 3 bases from V and 0 bases from J, with 8 bases in between. Germline lookup yields CDR1 KGHSH and CDR2 LQKENI. The CDR3 consists of 15 residues. The CDR3 nucleotides read TGTGCCAGCTCACCGTCAATTGCAACTAATGAAAAACTGTTTTTT. This codes for CASSPSIATNEKLFF.

This clonotype was seen at least ten times. In DNA form, the CDR3 reads TGCAGTGCTAGGGAACCGGGACTAGCCTTTCTCTACGAGCAGTACTTC. Translation gives CSAREPGLAFLYEQYF. The chain employs TRBV20-1 and TRBJ2-7, with TRBD2 matching 9 bases. With 3 bases clipped from V and 3 bases from J, the junction kept 12 bases outside the gene matches. CDR3 length equals 16 residues. CDR1 DFQATT and CDR2 SNEGSKA come from the germline V gene (reference sequence).

This clonotype was recorded many times. The chain joins TRBV28 to TRBJ2-1; 7 nucleotides align to TRBD2. The CDR3 consists of 14 residues. J was trimmed by 13 bases and V by 1 base; bases with no gene match: 10. The germline V gene encodes CDR1 MDHEN and CDR2 SYDVKM. In DNA, the CDR3 is TGTGCCAGCAGTTTATATGGCGGGAGCCGTCTCCAGTTCTTC. Translating it yields CASSLYGGSRLQFF.

This clonotype was observed a handful of times. The chain couples TRBV2 to TRBJ2-2; D may be TRBD1 or TRBD2 (5 bases each). Germline values: CDR1 SNHLY, CDR2 FYNNEI. With 5 bases removed from V and 0 bases from J, the gap between germline ends came to 10 bases. This CDR3 region has 15 residues. Written as DNA, the CDR3 is TGTGCCAGCAGTCGGGACCGTACGAACACCGGGGAGCTGTTTTTT. This gives the protein CASSRDRTNTGELFF.

This clonotype was found a few times. The rearrangement uses TRBV29-1 and TRBJ1-5, with D maybe TRBD1 (5 bases). The CDR3 runs 12 residues. Looked up from germline, CDR1 is SQVTM and CDR2 is ANQGSEA. Trimming cost V 6 bases and J 1 base, with 7 bases left between them. The CDR3 loop is CSVRDSNQPQHF. CDR3 sequence (DNA): TGCAGCGTGCGGGACAGCAATCAGCCCCAGCATTTT.

This clonotype was seen a few times. The chain combines TRBV29-1 with TRBJ1-1; D not certain. The germline gives CDR1 SQVTM, CDR2 ANQGSEA. Trimming left V 5 bases short and J 1 base short, with 5 bases between. This CDR3 spans 11 amino acids. CDR3 bases: TGCAGCGTTTTTAGGAACACTGAAGCTTTCTTT. It translates to CSVFRNTEAFF.

This clonotype was detected ten times or more. The chain links TRBV7-2 to TRBJ1-5; D gene unclear. The ends were cut back, 1 base at V and 5 bases at J, with 15 bases in the middle. The CDR3 has 16 amino acids. Per germline, CDR1 SGHTA and CDR2 FQGNSA. Written as DNA, the CDR3 is TGTGCCAGCAGCTTAGACGAGAGGGTTCGGGATCAGCCCCAGCATTTT. Protein product: CASSLDERVRDQPQHF.

This clonotype was observed many times. The chain links TRBV11-2 to TRBJ2-5; TRBD2 matches at 8 bases. CDR1 is SGHAT and CDR2 is FQNNGV in the germline V gene. Trimming took 2 bases from V and 1 from J; bases not matched to a gene: 6. This CDR3 region has 16 residues. CDR3: CASSLLGRGVQETQYF. The DNA for the CDR3 is TGTGCCAGCAGCTTATTAGGGCGGGGGGTCCAAGAGACCCAGTACTTC. Full variable domain (remainder filled in from reference TRBV11-2 and TRBJ2-5): EAGVAQSPRYKIIEKRQSVAFWCNPISGHATLYWYQQILGQGPKLLIQFQNNGVVDDSQLPKDRFSAERLKGVDSTLKIQPAKLEDSAVYLCASSLLGRGVQETQYFGPGTRLLVL.

This clonotype was observed at least ten times. The J gene is TRBJ2-1, the V gene TRBV7-8; D may be TRBD1 (6 bases). The V end lost 3 bases, the J end lost 8 bases, and 14 bases lay between the germline ends. Germline V gene lookup returns CDR1 SGHVS and CDR2 FQNEAQ. The CDR3 is 14 amino acids. The CDR3 region has the DNA TGTGCCAGCAGCTTTGAAACCAGGGGTCATGAGCAGTTCTTC. Translation gives CASSFETRGHEQFF.

In its sample, this clonotype was seen many times. V usage is TRBV30 and J usage is TRBJ2-3, with D perhaps matching TRBD1 (5 bases). The CDR3 consists of 14 residues. The V gene lost 3 bases and the J gene lost 4 bases, with 14 bases spanning the gap. Germline CDR1 is GTSNPN and CDR2 is SVGIG (reference sequence). CDR3 DNA sequence: TGTGCCTGGAGCACAGGTTTGGGTGCAGATACGCAGTATTTT. Protein: CAWSTGLGADTQYF.

V usage is TRBV3-1 and J usage is TRBJ2-1, with a weak D call TRBD2 (6 bases). V lost 1 base to trimming and J lost 9 bases, with 13 bases between them. CDR3 length: 14 residues. Germline V gene lookup returns CDR1 LGHDT and CDR2 YNNKEL (reference sequence). The CDR3 DNA sequence: TGTGCCAGCAGCCAAGCCCGGACTAACTTTGAGCAGTTCTTC. Translating it yields CASSQARTNFEQFF.

This clonotype occurred many times. This chain links TRBV2 with TRBJ2-7, with 7 bases that match TRBD1. The CDR3 loop spans 15 amino acids. V lost 5 bases and J lost 4; bases outside the gene matches: 11. Germline V CDR1 and CDR2: SNHLY, FYNNEI. For the CDR3, the DNA is TGTGCCAGCAGTCCTCTTACAGGGGCTGGATACGAGCAGTACTTC. It specifies CASSPLTGAGYEQYF.

This clonotype showed up many times. The chain employs TRBV6-5 and TRBJ2-3; 7 bases are shared with TRBD2. In germline, CDR1 is MNHEY, CDR2 SVGAGI. This CDR3 comprises 17 residues. V lost 0 bases to trimming and J lost 0 bases; unmatched junction nucleotides: 6. As DNA, the CDR3 is TGTGCCAGCAGTTACTCTGCAGCGGGGCAAAGCACAGATACGCAGTATTTT. Protein product: CASSYSAAGQSTDTQYF.

This clonotype appeared many times. J is TRBJ1-2 and V is TRBV20-1, with D unclear. Germline lookup yields CDR1 DFQATT and CDR2 SNEGSKA (reference sequence). This CDR3 contains 13 residues. Trimming took off 5 bases at V and 4 bases at J, with 14 bases between the two ends. DNA for the CDR3: TGCAGTGCTCACGGACCGTTATCCTATGGCTACACCTTC. This codes for CSAHGPLSYGYTF.